These 26 T cell receptor beta chains came from one sample sequenced in a study of blood T cell repertoires in COVID-19. Sequencing used immunoSEQ multiplex PCR; TCRdb keeps in-frame clones, though not all of them. The sample records approximately 290,000 clones, under 85% being singletons. Material: peripheral blood. The receptor set was obtained from a human donor with COVID-19, enrolled during active disease. The donor label of this sample is uncertain.

The V and J genes are TRBV9 and TRBJ2-1, with 8 bases aligning to TRBD1. V lost 0 bases and J lost 3; bases outside the gene matches: 2. Germline V lookup: CDR1 SGDLS, CDR2 YYNGEE. The CDR3 sequence is 15 residues long. The CDR3 coding sequence is TGTGCCAGCAGCGTAGGGGACAGGCACTACAATGAGCAGTTCTTC. Translating it yields CASSVGDRHYNEQFF.

This chain links TRBV6-5 with TRBJ2-7; 9 nucleotides agree with TRBD1. There are 13 residues in the CDR3. Looked up from germline, CDR1 is MNHEY and CDR2 is SVGAGI. After removal of 6 bases from V and 5 bases from J, the junction contained 5 bases not matched to a gene. The CDR3 DNA is TGTGCCAGCAGATCGACAGGGGGACACGAGCAGTACTTC. Amino acids: CASRSTGGHEQYF.

This chain uses TRBV28 with TRBJ1-4, with unresolved D. This CDR3 is 16 amino acids long. The germline CDR1 and CDR2 sequences are MDHEN and SYDVKM. The V gene lost 4 bases and the J gene lost 8 bases, with 20 bases spanning the gap. The CDR3 bases are TGTGCCAGCAGTTCCCCGGGTGAGGGCAGAGGGGAAAAACTGTTTTTT. Translation: CASSSPGEGRGEKLFF.

This chain connects TRBV20-1 to TRBJ1-2, with D perhaps TRBD1 (5 bases). This CDR3 comprises 15 residues. Germline V gene lookup returns CDR1 DFQATT and CDR2 SNEGSKA (reference sequence). Trimming shortened V by 6 bases and J by 5 bases, and 22 bases separated the two germline ends. The CDR3 nucleotides read TGCAGTGCGAGTTCGGCGGGACGGAGTGATTATGGCTACACCTTC. It translates to CSASSAGRSDYGYTF.

The rearrangement uses TRBV18 and TRBJ2-7; 13 bases map to TRBD2. The CDR3 runs 15 residues. V dropped 3 bases and J dropped 3; count of bases not matched to a gene: 2. Germline V gene sequence: CDR1 KGHSH, CDR2 LQKENI. CDR3 in DNA: TGTGCCAGCTCACCCGGGACTAGCGGGAACTACGAGCAGTACTTC. Its protein product is CASSPGTSGNYEQYF.

The chain uses TRBV29-1 and TRBJ2-3; TRBD1 is a possible D gene (6 bases). Trimming removed 0 bases at V and 2 bases at J, with 18 bases between. The CDR3 spans 17 residues. Per the germline V gene, CDR1 is SQVTM and CDR2 is ANQGSEA. The CDR3 sequence: CSVEDPQTGPTTDTQYF. The CDR3 DNA is TGCAGCGTTGAAGATCCCCAGACAGGACCTACCACAGATACGCAGTATTTT.

This sequence joins TRBV9 and TRBJ2-7; 7 nucleotides align to TRBD1. This CDR3 is built from 15 residues. V gave up 4 bases and J gave up 3 bases; unmatched junction bases: 10. Per the germline V gene, CDR1 is SGDLS and CDR2 is YYNGEE. The chain's CDR3 is CASSPRGQADYEQYF. DNA for the CDR3: TGTGCCAGCAGCCCAAGAGGACAGGCTGACTACGAGCAGTACTTC.

The chain combines TRBV19 with TRBJ1-2; 9 bases match TRBD1. The CDR3 totals 15 residues. CDR1 is LNHDA and CDR2 is SQIVND in the germline V gene (reference sequence). Trimming at V came to 5 bases and at J to 4 bases, leaving 8 bases not matched to a gene. CDR3 sequence reads: CASSGTGGWVYGYTF. CDR3 DNA: TGTGCCAGTAGTGGAACAGGGGGCTGGGTCTATGGCTACACCTTC.

The rearrangement joins TRBV6-1 to TRBJ1-5; D gene ambiguous. Germline CDR1 is MNHNS and CDR2 is SASEGT. Trimming shortened V by 5 bases and J by 3 bases, and 11 bases separated the two germline ends. The CDR3 extends over 14 amino acids. The CDR3 DNA is TGTGCCAGCAGTTCCGCTCAGGACAATCAGCCCCAGCATTTT. Translated: CASSSAQDNQPQHF.

The rearrangement uses TRBV6-1 and TRBJ1-1, with D maybe TRBD1 (6 bases). CDR1 MNHNS and CDR2 SASEGT come from the germline V gene. Trimming took off 2 bases at V and 2 bases at J, with 9 bases between the two ends. This CDR3 comprises 14 residues. CDR3 amino acids: CASSELQGNTEAFF. The CDR3 coding sequence is TGTGCCAGCAGTGAACTACAGGGTAACACTGAAGCTTTCTTT.

This clone came up a few times. The chain recombines TRBV28 with TRBJ2-7; maybe TRBD2 (6 bases). This CDR3 spans 17 amino acids. V lost 5 bases to trimming and J lost 7 bases, with 27 bases between them. Germline loops: CDR1 MDHEN, CDR2 SYDVKM. This CDR3 is CASSPLLGSGNPREQYF. DNA of the CDR3: TGTGCCAGCAGTCCCCTCTTAGGTAGCGGCAACCCTCGGGAGCAGTACTTC.

This chain uses TRBV7-3 with TRBJ1-3; D gene ambiguous. The CDR3 loop spans 13 amino acids. V lost 5 bases and J lost 8, with 13 bases in between. Germline lookup yields CDR1 SGHTA and CDR2 FQGTGA. The CDR3: CASSETSADTIYF. As DNA, the CDR3 is TGTGCCAGCAGCGAAACCTCAGCGGACACCATATATTTT. Full variable domain (remainder filled in from reference TRBV7-3 and TRBJ1-3): GAGVSQTPSNKVTEKGKYVELRCDPISGHTALYWYRQSLGQGPEFLIYFQGTGAADDSGLPNDRFFAVRPEGSVSTLKIQRTERGDSAVYLCASSETSADTIYFGEGSWLTVV.

The chain couples TRBV12-3 or TRBV12-4 to TRBJ2-1, with D possibly TRBD1 on 6 matching bases. Trimming removed 3 bases from V and 6 bases from J, with 9 bases in between. The CDR3 has 13 residues. The CDR3 protein is CASSLTGFNEQFF. CDR3 bases: TGTGCCAGCAGTTTGACAGGTTTCAATGAGCAGTTCTTC.

The chain is built from TRBV6-5 and TRBJ1-1; D uncertain. V was pared by 2 bases and J by 4 bases, with 17 bases between. From germline, CDR1 is MNHEY and CDR2 SVGAGI. The CDR3 covers 16 residues. DNA for the CDR3: TGTGCCAGCAGTTACCCGACCGGGGATAGGGCCACTGAAGCTTTCTTT. It codes for CASSYPTGDRATEAFF.

The chain joins TRBV7-6 to TRBJ1-1, with D possibly matching TRBD1 (5 bases). The ends were cut back, 10 bases at V and 0 bases at J, with 15 bases in the middle. This CDR3 spans 14 amino acids. CDR1 is SGHVS and CDR2 is FNYEAQ in the germline V gene. In DNA form, the CDR3 reads TGTGCCACCTATTTGGACACCCTGAACACTGAAGCTTTCTTT. Protein sequence: CATYLDTLNTEAFF.

This clone was observed a few times. The chain combines TRBV2 with TRBJ2-2, with 13 positions matching TRBD2. V shed 1 base, J shed 4 bases, and the junction held 6 bases outside the gene matches. This CDR3 is 18 amino acids long. Germline-derived CDR1 and CDR2 are SNHLY and FYNNEI. CDR3 nucleotides: TGTGCCAGCAGTGAAGTAGGGACTAGCGGGATTCGCACCGGGGAGCTGTTTTTT. Translated: CASSEVGTSGIRTGELFF.

The chain links TRBV30 to TRBJ2-1; 8 positions match TRBD2. The ends lost 3 bases at V and 8 bases at J; junction bases unmatched: 12. Germline-derived CDR1 and CDR2 are GTSNPN and SVGIG (reference sequence). There are 15 residues in the CDR3. As DNA, the CDR3 is TGTGCCTGGAGCGGTCCCAGCGGGAGTATCGATGAGCAGTTCTTC. Translated: CAWSGPSGSIDEQFF.

This clone was observed a handful of times. V and J are TRBV4-1 and TRBJ2-1; no clear D. V was trimmed by 5 bases and J by 9 bases, leaving 17 bases between them. Germline assignment: CDR1 MGHRA and CDR2 YSYEKL. The CDR3 is 14 residues long. The CDR3 DNA is TGCGCCAGCAGCTCCTCTCTTGGTAGCCGTGAGCAGTTCTTC. Protein product: CASSSSLGSREQFF.

This chain joins TRBV6-6 and TRBJ1-6; D might be TRBD1 (5 bases). Trimming left V 5 bases short and J 8 bases short, with 22 bases between. Germline V gene data show CDR1 as MNHNY and CDR2 as SVGAGI (reference sequence). CDR3 length: 17 amino acids. In DNA, the CDR3 is TGTGCCAGCAGTCTAACCACAACCACAGCAGGGTATTCACCCCTCCACTTT. Encoded protein: CASSLTTTTAGYSPLHF.

The chain uses TRBV6-6 and TRBJ1-1; 8 bases match TRBD1. V lost 5 bases to trimming and J lost 2 bases; unmatched junction nucleotides: 13. The CDR3 covers 17 residues. The V gene's germline CDR1 is MNHNY and CDR2 SVGAGI (reference sequence). The CDR3 sequence: CASSPKQGTGQNTEAFF. DNA for the CDR3: TGTGCCAGCAGTCCAAAGCAGGGGACAGGACAAAACACTGAAGCTTTCTTT.

This chain connects TRBV9 to TRBJ2-7; TRBD2 matches 8 bases. The V segment lost 4 bases and the J segment 0 bases; nucleotides outside the gene matches: 9. CDR3 length equals 16 residues. Germline lookup yields CDR1 SGDLS and CDR2 YYNGEE. CDR3 sequence: CASSPRGAGGSYEQYF. CDR3 bases: TGTGCCAGCAGCCCTCGGGGGGCGGGAGGCTCCTACGAGCAGTACTTC.

The chain carries TRBV28 and TRBJ1-4; maybe TRBD1 (6 bases). This CDR3 has 15 residues. CDR1 is MDHEN and CDR2 is SYDVKM in the germline V gene. With 3 bases removed from V and 10 bases from J, the gap between germline ends came to 18 bases. DNA of the CDR3: TGTGCCAGCAGTTTCCCCGACAGGATGCATCGAAAACTGTTTTTT. Translating gives CASSFPDRMHRKLFF.

The chain links TRBV30 to TRBJ2-1; a possible D gene is TRBD2 (5 bases). Trimming took 1 base from V and 6 from J, leaving 10 bases between them. The CDR3 covers 13 residues. Germline V CDR1 and CDR2: GTSNPN, SVGIG (reference sequence). The CDR3 sequence is CAWSAGVPNEQFF. The CDR3 DNA reads as TGTGCCTGGAGTGCCGGGGTCCCCAATGAGCAGTTCTTC. Supplemented by reference TRBV30 and TRBJ2-1, the full variable domain reads SQTIHQWPATLVQPVGSPLSLECTVEGTSNPNLYWYRQAAGRGLQLLFYSVGIGQISSEVPQNLSASRPQDRQFILSSKKLLLSDSGFYLCAWSAGVPNEQFFGPGTRLTVL.

This chain uses TRBV4-1 with TRBJ2-3, with D possibly matching TRBD2 (6 bases). CDR3 size: 16 residues. V gave up 4 bases and J gave up 4 bases, with 18 bases separating them. CDR1 and CDR2 (germline): MGHRA, YSYEKL. CDR3 sequence: CASSPIGGTEADTQYF. The CDR3 DNA reads as TGCGCCAGCAGCCCAATCGGAGGGACGGAGGCAGATACGCAGTATTTT.

V and J are TRBV28 and TRBJ2-3; D is ambiguous. Germline values: CDR1 MDHEN, CDR2 SYDVKM. V was cut by 9 bases and J by 1 base, with 11 bases left in between. This CDR3 comprises 13 residues. The CDR3 loop is CASTTSGTDTQYF. The CDR3, as DNA: TGTGCCAGTACGACAAGTGGCACAGATACGCAGTATTTT.

The chain carries TRBV3-1 (or the pseudogene TRBV3-2) and TRBJ1-6; D is perhaps TRBD1 (5 bases). This CDR3 has 16 residues. The germline gives CDR1 LGHDT, CDR2 YNNKEL (reference sequence). The V gene lost 4 bases and the J gene lost 0 bases, with 10 bases spanning the gap. CDR3 amino acids: CASSRAQGSYNSPLHF. The CDR3 region has the DNA TGTGCCAGCAGCCGGGCGCAGGGCTCCTATAATTCACCCCTCCACTTT.